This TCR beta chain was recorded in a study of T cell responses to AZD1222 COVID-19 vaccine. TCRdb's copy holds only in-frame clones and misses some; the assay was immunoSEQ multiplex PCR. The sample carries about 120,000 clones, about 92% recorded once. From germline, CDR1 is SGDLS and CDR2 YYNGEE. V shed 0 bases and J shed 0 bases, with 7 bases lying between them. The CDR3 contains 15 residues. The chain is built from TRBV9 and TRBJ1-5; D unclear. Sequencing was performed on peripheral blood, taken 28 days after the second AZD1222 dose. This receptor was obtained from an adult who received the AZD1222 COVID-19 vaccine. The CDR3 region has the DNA TGTGCCAGCAGCGTAGAGGCAGATAGCAATCAGCCCCAGCATTTT. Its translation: CASSVEADSNQPQHF. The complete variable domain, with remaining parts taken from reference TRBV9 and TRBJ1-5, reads DSGVTQTPKHLITATGQRVTLRCSPRSGDLSVYWYQQSLDQGLQFLIQYYNGEERAKGNILERFSAQQFPDLHSELNLSSLELGDSALYFCASSVEADSNQPQHFGDGTRLSIL.